This T cell receptor (beta chain) is from a study of cytomegalovirus exposure and HLA in healthy donors. At the level of the study: Unique TCR beta sequences numbering some 120 million came from 150 million to 200 million T cells in an earlier analysis.

The germline gives CDR1 SGHRS, CDR2 YFSETQ. The CDR3 is 16 amino acids. The ends lost 3 bases at V and 8 bases at J; junction bases unmatched: 14. Study-level results: On later analysis, the bulk of CMV-associated TCR beta chains appeared to be HLA-restricted. More clonal expansion characterized HLA-associated TCR beta chains than equally common others in a later analysis.

Note on this clone: Its cognate antigen is unknown.

60 Vbeta and 13 Jbeta primers were used in PCR. Some clones are missing from TCRdb's copy, which holds only in-frame ones; the method was immunoSEQ multiplex PCR. The table has 250,000 or so clones, more than 75% seen once. The chain carries TRBV5-1 and TRBJ2-3; 8 bases are a match to TRBD1. The receptor's source is a human donor in good health. Sequences were obtained from PBMCs. The CDR3 bases are TGCGCCAGCAGCTCCCCCGGGACAGGTCCATTAGGTACGCAGTATTTT. It translates to CASSSPGTGPLGTQYF.